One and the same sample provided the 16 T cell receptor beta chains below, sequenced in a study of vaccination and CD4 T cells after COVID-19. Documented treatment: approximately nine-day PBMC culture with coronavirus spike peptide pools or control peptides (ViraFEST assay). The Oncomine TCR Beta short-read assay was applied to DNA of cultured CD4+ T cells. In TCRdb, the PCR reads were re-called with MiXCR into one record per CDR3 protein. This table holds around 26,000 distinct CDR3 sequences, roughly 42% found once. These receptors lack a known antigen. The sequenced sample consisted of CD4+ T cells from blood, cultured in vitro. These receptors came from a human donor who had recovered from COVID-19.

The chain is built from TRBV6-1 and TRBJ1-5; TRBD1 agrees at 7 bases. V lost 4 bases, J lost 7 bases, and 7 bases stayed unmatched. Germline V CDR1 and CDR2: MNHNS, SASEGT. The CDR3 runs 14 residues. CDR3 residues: CASSVTGARQPQHF. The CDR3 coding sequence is TGTGCCAGCAGTGTCACAGGGGCCCGACAGCCCCAGCATTTT.

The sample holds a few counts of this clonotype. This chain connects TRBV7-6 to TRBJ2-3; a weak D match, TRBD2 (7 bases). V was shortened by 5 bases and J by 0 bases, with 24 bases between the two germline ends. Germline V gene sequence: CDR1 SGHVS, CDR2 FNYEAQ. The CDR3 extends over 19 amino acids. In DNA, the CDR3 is TGTGCCAGCAGCCCCGTCAGAGGGGGGGGCTTCACGAGCACAGATACGCAGTATTTT. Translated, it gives CASSPVRGGGFTSTDTQYF.

The CDR3 sequence is CASSREDLNSPLHF. The CDR3 region has the DNA TGTGCCAGCAGCCGGGAAGACCTCAATTCACCCCTCCACTTT. The rearrangement uses TRBV7-2 and TRBJ1-6; D is undetermined. CDR3 length equals 14 residues. The V and J ends lost 5 bases and 7 bases respectively, with 12 bases between them. Germline V gene sequence: CDR1 SGHTA, CDR2 FQGNSA. Drawing the rest from reference TRBV7-2 and TRBJ1-6, the complete variable domain is GAGVSQSPSNKVTEKGKDVELRCDPISGHTALYWYRQSLGQGLEFLIYFQGNSAPDKSGLPSDRFSAERTGGSVSTLTIQRTQQEDSAVYLCASSREDLNSPLHFGNGTRLTVT.

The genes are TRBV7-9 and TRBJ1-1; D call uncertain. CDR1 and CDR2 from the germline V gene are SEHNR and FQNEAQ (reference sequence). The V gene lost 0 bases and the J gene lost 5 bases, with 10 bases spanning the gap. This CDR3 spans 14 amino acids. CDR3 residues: CASSLADGRTEAFF. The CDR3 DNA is TGTGCCAGCAGCTTAGCGGATGGGCGGACTGAAGCTTTCTTT.

CDR3 sequence (DNA): TGTGCCAGCAGTAGGACGCCCTCTAGCGGGAGACGCACAGATACGCAGTATTTT. The encoded protein is CASSRTPSSGRRTDTQYF. The chain has TRBV6-2 or TRBV6-3 and TRBJ2-3; 10 nucleotides match TRBD2. Germline lookup yields CDR1 MNHEY and CDR2 SVGEGT. The CDR3 spans 18 residues. V shed 5 bases, J shed 1 base, and the junction held 12 bases outside the gene matches.

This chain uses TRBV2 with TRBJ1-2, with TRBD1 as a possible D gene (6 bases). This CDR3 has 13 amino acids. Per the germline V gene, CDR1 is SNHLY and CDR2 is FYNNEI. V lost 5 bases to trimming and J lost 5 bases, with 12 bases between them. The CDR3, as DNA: TGTGCCAGCAGTACAGGGCCTCGGTATGGCTACACCTTC. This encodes CASSTGPRYGYTF.

The DNA of the CDR3 is TGTGCCAGCAGTTTATGGTTCGCGGCGGGGGGGCGGGAGACCCAGTACTTC. Translated: CASSLWFAAGGRETQYF. This sequence joins TRBV28 and TRBJ2-5, with TRBD2 matching 9 bases. Germline values: CDR1 MDHEN, CDR2 SYDVKM. V was clipped by 0 bases and J by 5 bases; unmatched bases: 10. This CDR3 has 17 amino acids. Full variable domain (remainder filled in from reference TRBV28 and TRBJ2-5): DVKVTQSSRYLVKRTGEKVFLECVQDMDHENMFWYRQDPGLGLRLIYFSYDVKMKEKGDIPEGYSVSREKKERFSLILESASTNQTSMYLCASSLWFAAGGRETQYFGPGTRLLVL.

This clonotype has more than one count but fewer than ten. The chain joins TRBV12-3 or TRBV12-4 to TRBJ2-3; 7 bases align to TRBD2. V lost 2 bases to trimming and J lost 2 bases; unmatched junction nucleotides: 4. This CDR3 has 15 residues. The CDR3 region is CASSLSGMNTDTQYF. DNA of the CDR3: TGTGCCAGCAGTTTAAGCGGGATGAACACAGATACGCAGTATTTT.

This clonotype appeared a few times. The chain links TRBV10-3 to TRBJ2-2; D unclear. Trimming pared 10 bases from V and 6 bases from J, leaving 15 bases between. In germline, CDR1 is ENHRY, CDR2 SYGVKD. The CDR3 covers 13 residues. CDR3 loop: CATSIMDPGELFF. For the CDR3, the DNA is TGTGCCACCTCAATCATGGACCCCGGGGAGCTGTTTTTT.

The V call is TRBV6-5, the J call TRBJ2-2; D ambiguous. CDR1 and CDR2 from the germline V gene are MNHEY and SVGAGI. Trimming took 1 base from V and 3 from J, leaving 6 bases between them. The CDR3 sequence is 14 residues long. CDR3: CASSYYRYTGELFF. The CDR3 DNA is TGTGCCAGCAGTTACTACAGATACACCGGGGAGCTGTTTTTT.

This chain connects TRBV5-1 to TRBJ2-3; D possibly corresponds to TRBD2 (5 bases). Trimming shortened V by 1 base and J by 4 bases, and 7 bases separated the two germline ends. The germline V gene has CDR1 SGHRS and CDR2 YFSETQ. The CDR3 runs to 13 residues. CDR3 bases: TGCGCCAGCAGCTTGTCAGCGGCAGATACGCAGTATTTT. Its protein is CASSLSAADTQYF.

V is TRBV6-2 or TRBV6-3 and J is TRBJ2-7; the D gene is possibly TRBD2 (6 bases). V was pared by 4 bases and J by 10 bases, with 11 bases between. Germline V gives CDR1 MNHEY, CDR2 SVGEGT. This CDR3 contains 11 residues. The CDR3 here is CASSSGLPQYF. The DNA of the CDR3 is TGTGCCAGCAGTTCGGGACTTCCCCAGTACTTC.

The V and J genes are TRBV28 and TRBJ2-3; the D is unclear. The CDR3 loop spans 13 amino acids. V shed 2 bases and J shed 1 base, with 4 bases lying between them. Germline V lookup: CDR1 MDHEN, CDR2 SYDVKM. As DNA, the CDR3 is TGTGCCAGCAGTTTAGAGGGCACAGATACGCAGTATTTT. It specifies CASSLEGTDTQYF.

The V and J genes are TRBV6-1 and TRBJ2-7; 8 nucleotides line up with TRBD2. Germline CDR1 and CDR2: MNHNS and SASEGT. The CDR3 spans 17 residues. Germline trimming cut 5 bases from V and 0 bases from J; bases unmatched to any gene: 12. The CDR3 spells CASSPRGIAGNSYEQYF. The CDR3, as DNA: TGTGCCAGCAGTCCTAGGGGAATAGCGGGGAACTCCTACGAGCAGTACTTC.

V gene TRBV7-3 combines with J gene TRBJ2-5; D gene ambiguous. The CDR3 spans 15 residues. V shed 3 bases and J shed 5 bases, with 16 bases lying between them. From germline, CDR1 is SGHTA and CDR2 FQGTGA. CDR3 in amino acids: CASSLGLNIQETQYF. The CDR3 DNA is TGTGCCAGCAGCTTGGGCCTGAACATCCAGGAGACCCAGTACTTC.

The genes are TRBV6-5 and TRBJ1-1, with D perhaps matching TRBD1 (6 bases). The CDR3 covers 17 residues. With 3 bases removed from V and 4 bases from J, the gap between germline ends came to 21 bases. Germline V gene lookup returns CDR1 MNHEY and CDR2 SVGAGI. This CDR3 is CASSYQSTPNRATEAFF. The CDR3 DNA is TGTGCCAGCAGTTATCAATCGACCCCGAACAGGGCCACTGAAGCTTTCTTT.